Below, 2 T cell receptor beta chains from the same sample are listed, as sequenced in a study of OX40 agonist ivuxolimab in advanced cancers. The assay was immunoSEQ multiplex PCR, and TCRdb's table has in-frame clones only and misses some. The table lists approximately 62,000 clones, roughly 87% of them singletons, with roughly an eighth in the top ten. This specimen consisted of CD4+ or CD8+ T cells sorted from blood, obtained in a trial of the OX40 agonist ivuxolimab. These receptors were collected from an adult with an advanced solid tumor such as melanoma, head and neck, liver or kidney cancer.

V and J are TRBV4-1 and TRBJ2-1; TRBD1 matches 8 bases. The CDR3 sequence is 15 residues long. With V trimmed by 1 base and J by 4 bases, 3 bases remained unmatched. Germline CDR1 reads MGHRA; CDR2 reads YSYEKL. The CDR3 reads CASSQGGTGYNEQFF. The CDR3 DNA sequence: TGCGCCAGCAGCCAAGGGGGGACAGGATACAATGAGCAGTTCTTC.

The chain is built from TRBV7-9 and TRBJ2-3; 14 bases fit TRBD2. CDR1 is SEHNR and CDR2 is FQNEAQ in the germline V gene (reference sequence). Trimming at V came to 4 bases and at J to 1 base, leaving 7 bases not matched to a gene. CDR3 length: 18 amino acids. As DNA, the CDR3 is TGTGCCAGCAGCTACTGGACTAGCGGGAGGTGGGGCACAGATACGCAGTATTTT. It translates to CASSYWTSGRWGTDTQYF.